A selection of T cell receptor beta chains follows, all from one sample in a study of blood T cell repertoires in COVID-19. This table comes from immunoSEQ multiplex PCR, and its TCRdb copy is limited to in-frame clones, with some not included. Of under 150,000 clones listed, around 80% are singletons. The specimen sequenced was peripheral blood. Source of these receptors: a man between 70 and 80 years old with acute or convalescent COVID-19. Both conserved end residues are trimmed from each CDR3. A D gene is named only where the DNA matches it firmly.

>TRBV5-5|.
ASSLEAGLAPLH
>TRBV29-1|.
SGGGSQAF
>TRBV2|.
ASSSVARASGNTIY
>TRBV30|.
AWSVSNSNQPQH
>TRBV6-1|.
ASSEDESTQY
>TRBV6-5|TRBD2
ASKPLAGAYNEQF
>TRBV21-1|.
ASSKTTGGFYEQY
>TRBV5-1|TRBD2
ASSSGTSAAKNIQY
>TRBV6-4|TRBD1
ASSAQEGATIY
>TRBV6-6|.
ASSKTQGAISYEQY
>TRBV28|.
ASSPYPGRGNTEAF
>TRBV28|TRBD1
ASSEMRGLGVNTEAF
>TRBV4-2|TRBD1
ASSQVGQGARQPQH
>TRBV3-1/TRBV3-2|TRBD2
ASSQERGGNEQF
>TRBV2|TRBD1
ASSGRSSGQGAPEAF
>TRBV27|TRBD2
ASSSSGGAFGELF
>TRBV7-9|TRBD1
ASSTTRGLSSYNEQF
>TRBV6-1|.
ASSKDPDSAYDSPLH
>TRBV5-1|TRBD2
ATSAGGYNEQF
>TRBV5-6|.
ASSPGHATEAF
>TRBV14|.
ASSQVQGYTEAF
>TRBV6-1|.
ASSESSYQPQH
>TRBV2|.
ASSEILVSPEAF
>TRBV3-1/TRBV3-2|TRBD1
ASSQNDREIYGYT
>TRBV7-3|TRBD1
ASSLNRDRFYNEQF
>TRBV5-6|.
ASSLDRAEAKNIQY
>TRBV6-5|TRBD2
ASTNGGGSTDTQY
>TRBV3-1/TRBV3-2|TRBD1
ASSQRGQGVPEAF
>TRBV5-1|.
ASSLDGDNSPLH
>TRBV28|.
ASSLYSREQY
>TRBV5-1|TRBD1
ASSSGTGGRGGNTIY
>TRBV2|.
ASTEDRVGSQPQH